The text below deals with one T cell receptor (beta chain). Its cognate antigen is unknown. This entry is derived from a study of blood T cells in healthy people across ages. General study points: The lack of PBMC sorting stopped any conclusive naive versus antigen-experienced comparison.

For the second PCR, which ran for 7 to 11 cycles, a sample-barcoded 5' primer and a J-beta primer mix were used. TCRdb reanalysed the 5' RACE reads using MiXCR and keeps one entry per CDR3 protein. The table records more than 650,000 distinct CDR3 sequences, roughly 53% of them present only once. The CDR3 loop spans 18 amino acids. The germline V gene has CDR1 KGHSH and CDR2 LQKENI. This chain links TRBV18 with TRBJ2-5, with 13 bases lining up with TRBD2. The J call is uncertain, as TRBJ2-7 better fits the DNA end. The sequencing input was blood. The TCR was taken from an older man in good health. The CDR3 here is CASSPRELAGGPFYEQYF. CDR3 DNA sequence: TGTGCCAGCTCACCACGGGAACTAGCGGGAGGGCCATTCTACGAGCAGTACTTC.